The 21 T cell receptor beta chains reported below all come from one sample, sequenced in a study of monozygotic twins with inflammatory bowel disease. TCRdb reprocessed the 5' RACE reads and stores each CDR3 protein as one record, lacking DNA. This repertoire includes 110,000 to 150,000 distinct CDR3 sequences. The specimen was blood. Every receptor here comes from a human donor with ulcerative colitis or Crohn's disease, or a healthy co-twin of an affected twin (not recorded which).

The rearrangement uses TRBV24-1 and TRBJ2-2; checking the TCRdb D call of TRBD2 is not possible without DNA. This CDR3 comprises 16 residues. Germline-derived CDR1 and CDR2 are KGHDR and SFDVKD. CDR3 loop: CATSDQGLANTGELFF.

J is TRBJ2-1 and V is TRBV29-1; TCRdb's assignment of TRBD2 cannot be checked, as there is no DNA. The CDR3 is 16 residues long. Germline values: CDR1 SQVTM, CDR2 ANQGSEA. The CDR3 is CSVEDQAREYSNEQFF.

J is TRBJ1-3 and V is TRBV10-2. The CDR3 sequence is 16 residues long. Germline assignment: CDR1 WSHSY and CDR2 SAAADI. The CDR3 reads CASSESAGSSGNTIYF.

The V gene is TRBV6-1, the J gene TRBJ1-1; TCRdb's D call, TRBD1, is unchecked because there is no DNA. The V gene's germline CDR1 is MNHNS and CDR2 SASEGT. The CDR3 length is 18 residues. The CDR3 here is CASRPGQGNTWGNTEAFF.

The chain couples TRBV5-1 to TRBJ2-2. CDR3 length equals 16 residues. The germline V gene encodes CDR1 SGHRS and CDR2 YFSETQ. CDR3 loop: CASSLVGSGNTGELFF.

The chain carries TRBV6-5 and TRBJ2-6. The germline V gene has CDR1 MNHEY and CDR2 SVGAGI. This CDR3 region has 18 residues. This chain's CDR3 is CASSYEMGQRSGANVLTF.

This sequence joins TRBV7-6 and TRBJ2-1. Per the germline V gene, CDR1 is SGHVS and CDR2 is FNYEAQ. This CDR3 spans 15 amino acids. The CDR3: CASSLRTDSYNEQFF.

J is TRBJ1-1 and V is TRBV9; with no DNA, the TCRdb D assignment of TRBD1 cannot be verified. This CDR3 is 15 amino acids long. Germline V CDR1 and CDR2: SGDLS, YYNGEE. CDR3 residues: CASSVAWGQNSEAFF.

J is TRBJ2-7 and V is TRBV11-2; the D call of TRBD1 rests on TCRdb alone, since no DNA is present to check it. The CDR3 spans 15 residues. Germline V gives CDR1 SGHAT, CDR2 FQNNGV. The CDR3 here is CASSPRQGLYNEQYF.

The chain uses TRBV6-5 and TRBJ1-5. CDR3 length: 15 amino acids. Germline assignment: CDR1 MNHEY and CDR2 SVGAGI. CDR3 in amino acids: CASSYSRGINQPQHF.

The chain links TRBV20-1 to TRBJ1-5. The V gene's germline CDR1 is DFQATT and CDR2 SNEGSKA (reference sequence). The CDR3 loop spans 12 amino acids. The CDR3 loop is CSAKPGQQPQHF.

CDR3 protein: CASSLEDRRPQHF. The rearrangement links TRBV7-2 to TRBJ1-5. This CDR3 is 13 amino acids long. Germline V gene lookup returns CDR1 SGHTA and CDR2 FQGNSA.

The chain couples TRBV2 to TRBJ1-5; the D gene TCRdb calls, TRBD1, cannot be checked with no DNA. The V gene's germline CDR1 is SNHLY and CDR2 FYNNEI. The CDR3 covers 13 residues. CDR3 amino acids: CASRGASNQPQHF.

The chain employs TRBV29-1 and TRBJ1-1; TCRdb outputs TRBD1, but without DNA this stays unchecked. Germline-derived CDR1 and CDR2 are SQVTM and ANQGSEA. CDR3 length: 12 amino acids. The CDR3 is CSVQGRPTEAFF.

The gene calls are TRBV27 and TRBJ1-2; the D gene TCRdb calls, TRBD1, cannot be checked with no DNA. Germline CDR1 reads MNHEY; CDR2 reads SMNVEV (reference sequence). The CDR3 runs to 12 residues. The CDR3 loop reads CASAPGGYGYTF.

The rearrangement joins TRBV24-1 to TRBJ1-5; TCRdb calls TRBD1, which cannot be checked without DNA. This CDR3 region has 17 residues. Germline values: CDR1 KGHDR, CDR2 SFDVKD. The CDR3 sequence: CATSLSGTGGENQPQHF.

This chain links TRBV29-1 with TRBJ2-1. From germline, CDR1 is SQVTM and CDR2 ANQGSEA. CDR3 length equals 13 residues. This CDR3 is CSSQGRSYNEQFF.

The CDR3: CATRLEASGDTQYF. The chain carries TRBV6-6 and TRBJ2-3; TCRdb's D gene call, TRBD2, goes unchecked for lack of DNA. The CDR3 consists of 14 residues. CDR1 is MNHNY, CDR2 SVGAGI, per germline (reference sequence).

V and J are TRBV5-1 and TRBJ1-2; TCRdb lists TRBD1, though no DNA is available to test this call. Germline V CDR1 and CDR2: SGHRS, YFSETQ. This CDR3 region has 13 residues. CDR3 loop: CASSLATGYGYTF.

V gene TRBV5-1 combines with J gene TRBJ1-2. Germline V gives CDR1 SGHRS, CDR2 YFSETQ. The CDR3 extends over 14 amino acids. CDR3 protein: CASSLTRKYDGYTF.

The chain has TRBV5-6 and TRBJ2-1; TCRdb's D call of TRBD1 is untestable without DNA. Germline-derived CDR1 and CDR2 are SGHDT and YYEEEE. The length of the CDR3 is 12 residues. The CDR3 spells CATPGQINEQFF.